This T cell receptor (beta chain) stems from a study of blood T cells in healthy people across ages. CDR3 length equals 15 residues. Unmatched junction bases numbered 6, after V lost 4 bases and J lost 3 bases. Germline V gives CDR1 MNHEY, CDR2 SVGEGT. This clonotype came up many times. A second roughly 7 to 12 cycle PCR used barcoded and J-beta primers. One entry per CDR3 protein, called by TCRdb with MiXCR from the 5' RACE reads. This table has some 640,000 distinct CDR3 sequences, about 30% appearing once. The sequenced sample consisted of blood. The clonotype comes from a woman older than 75 in good health. The chain links TRBV6-2 or TRBV6-3 to TRBJ2-7; the match to TRBD2 covers 10 bases. DNA for the CDR3: TGTGCCAGCAGTTCCATAGCGGGGGGCGGCTACGAGCAGTACTTC. Its protein is CASSSIAGGGYEQYF.